This TCR beta chain is from a study of shared clonotypes between healthy human individuals. V was pared by 7 bases and J by 6 bases, with 16 bases between. The CDR3 extends over 14 amino acids. The V gene's germline CDR1 is LNHDA and CDR2 SQIVND (reference sequence). The data were produced by immunoSEQ multiplex PCR, yet TCRdb's version contains in-frame clones alone and is incomplete. The table shows about 2.4 million clones, with 90% to 95% occurring only once. The source is a man between 18 and 35 years old in good health. Some clones in this sample may be carry-over from other donors' samples. This sequence joins TRBV19 and TRBJ2-4; tentative D call: TRBD2 (7 bases). The specimen was naive CD4+ T cells from PBMCs. Described subset: CD45RA+ positively selected. The CDR3 is CASKGEGIGNIQYF. The CDR3 DNA is TGTGCCAGTAAGGGGGAGGGGATCGGAAACATTCAGTACTTC.